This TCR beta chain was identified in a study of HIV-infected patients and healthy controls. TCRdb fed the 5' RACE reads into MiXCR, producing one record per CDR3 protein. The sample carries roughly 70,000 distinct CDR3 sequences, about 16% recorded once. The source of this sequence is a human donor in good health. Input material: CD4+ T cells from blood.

DNA of the CDR3: TGTGCCAGCAGCTTGCTCGGTATGGACAGGGCGCCGAACACTGAAGCTTTCTTT. Protein product: CASSLLGMDRAPNTEAFF. The chain links TRBV5-5 to TRBJ1-1; TRBD1 matches at 8 bases. V was clipped by 1 base and J by 1 base; unmatched bases: 12. This CDR3 comprises 18 residues. Germline V gene sequence: CDR1 SGHKS, CDR2 YYEKEE (reference sequence).